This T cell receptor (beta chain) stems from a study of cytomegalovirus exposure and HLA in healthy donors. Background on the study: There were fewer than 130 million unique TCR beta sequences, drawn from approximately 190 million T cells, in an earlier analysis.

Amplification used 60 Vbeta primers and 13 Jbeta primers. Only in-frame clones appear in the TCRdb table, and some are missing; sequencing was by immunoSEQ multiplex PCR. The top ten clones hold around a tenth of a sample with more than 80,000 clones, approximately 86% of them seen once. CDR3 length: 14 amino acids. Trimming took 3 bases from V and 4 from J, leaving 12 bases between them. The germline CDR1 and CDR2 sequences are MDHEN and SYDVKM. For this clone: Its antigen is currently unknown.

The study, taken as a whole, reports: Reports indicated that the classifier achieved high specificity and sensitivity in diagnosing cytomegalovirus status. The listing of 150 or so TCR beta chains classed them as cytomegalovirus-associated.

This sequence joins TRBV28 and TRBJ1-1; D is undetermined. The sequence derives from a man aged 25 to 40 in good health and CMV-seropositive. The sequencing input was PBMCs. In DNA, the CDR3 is TGTGCCAGCAGTTTTTGGGTCCGAGGCACTGAAGCTTTCTTT. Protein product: CASSFWVRGTEAFF.